This TCR beta chain was sequenced in a study of cytomegalovirus exposure and HLA in healthy donors. This clone appeared a few times. Trimming at V came to 3 bases and at J to 2 bases, leaving 5 bases not matched to a gene. Per the germline V gene, CDR1 is MGHRA and CDR2 is YSYEKL. CDR3 size: 16 residues. PCR primers comprised 60 Vbeta and 13 Jbeta primers. Clones were sequenced by immunoSEQ multiplex PCR, and TCRdb holds only the in-frame ones, with some missing. Among about 230,000 clones listed, approximately 81% were seen once. The receptor's source is a girl aged 2 to 9 in good health and CMV-seronegative. This rearrangement joins TRBV4-1 to TRBJ2-3; 10 bases agree with TRBD1. Sequenced sample: PBMCs. The CDR3 bases are TGCGCCAGCAGCCAGGGGGACAGGGGACCCACAGATACGCAGTATTTT. Amino acids: CASSQGDRGPTDTQYF.